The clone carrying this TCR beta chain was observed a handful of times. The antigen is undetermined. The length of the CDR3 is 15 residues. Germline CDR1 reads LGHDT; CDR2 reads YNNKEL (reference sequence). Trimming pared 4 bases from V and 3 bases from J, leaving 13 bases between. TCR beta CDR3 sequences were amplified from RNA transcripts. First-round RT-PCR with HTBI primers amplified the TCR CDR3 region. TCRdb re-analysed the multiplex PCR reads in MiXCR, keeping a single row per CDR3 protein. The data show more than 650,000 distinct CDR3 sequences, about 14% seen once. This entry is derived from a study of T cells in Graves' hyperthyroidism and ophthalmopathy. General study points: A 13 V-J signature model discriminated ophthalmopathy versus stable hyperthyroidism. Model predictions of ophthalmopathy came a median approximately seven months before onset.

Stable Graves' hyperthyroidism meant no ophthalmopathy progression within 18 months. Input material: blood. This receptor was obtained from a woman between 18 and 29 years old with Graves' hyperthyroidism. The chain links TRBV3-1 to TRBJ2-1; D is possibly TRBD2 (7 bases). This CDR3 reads CASSLRGALYNEQFF. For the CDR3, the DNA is TGTGCCAGCAGCCTTCGGGGGGCACTCTACAATGAGCAGTTCTTC.